The 8 T cell receptor beta chains in this list originate from one sample, sequenced in a study of shared clonotypes between healthy human individuals. Repertoires were generated with immunoSEQ multiplex PCR, while TCRdb's copy carries only in-frame clones and drops some. The sample lists about 590,000 clones, about 95% occurring once. CD45RO-negative, CCR7-selected cells formed the naive CD8 fraction, which excluded terminally differentiated effector memory CD45RA+ cells. Source material: naive CD8+ T cells sorted from blood. The source of these receptors is a woman aged 25 to 45 in good health.

This rearrangement joins TRBV13 to TRBJ1-2; 9 nucleotides align to TRBD1. V was pared by 5 bases and J by 7 bases, with 8 bases of the junction left unmatched. CDR1 and CDR2 from the germline V gene are PRHDT and FYEKMQ (reference sequence). This CDR3 has 14 amino acids. The CDR3 here is CASSPTGTGLGYTF. The DNA of the CDR3 is TGTGCCAGCAGCCCGACCGGGACAGGGCTTGGCTACACCTTC. Full variable domain (rest looked up from reference TRBV13 and TRBJ1-2): AAGVIQSPRHLIKEKRETATLKCYPIPRHDTVYWYQQGPGQDPQFLISFYEKMQSDKGSIPDRFSAQQFSDYHSELNMSSLELGDSALYFCASSPTGTGLGYTFGSGTRLTVV.

This chain links TRBV2 with TRBJ2-3; 7 bases agree with TRBD1. The CDR3 totals 15 residues. J lost 2 bases, V lost 4 bases, and 6 bases had no gene match. CDR1 and CDR2 (germline): SNHLY, FYNNEI. CDR3 nucleotide sequence: TGTGCCAGCAGTGGCCGGACAGGACCCACAGATACGCAGTATTTT. Its translation is CASSGRTGPTDTQYF.

The sample holds one count of this clone. The rearrangement links TRBV27 to TRBJ2-1, with TRBD2 matching over 13 bases. CDR1 and CDR2 from the germline V gene are MNHEY and SMNVEV (reference sequence). The CDR3 is made up of 16 amino acids. The V and J ends lost 0 bases and 10 bases, in that order; junction bases with no gene match: 6. CDR3: CASSLSVLAGGREQFF. In nucleotides, the CDR3 is TGTGCCAGCAGTTTATCGGTACTAGCGGGAGGGCGAGAGCAGTTCTTC.

V and J are TRBV19 and TRBJ2-1; 15 positions match TRBD2. The CDR3 covers 17 residues. CDR1 and CDR2 from the germline V gene are LNHDA and SQIVND (reference sequence). Trimming at V came to 4 bases and at J to 10 bases, leaving 11 bases not matched to a gene. The CDR3 DNA sequence: TGTGCCAGTAGTACCCGGACTAGCGGGAGGGTGTTTGGAGAGCAGTTCTTC. Translation gives CASSTRTSGRVFGEQFF.

J is TRBJ2-1 and V is TRBV5-4; D call uncertain. CDR3 length: 14 residues. Germline-derived CDR1 and CDR2 are SGHNT and YYREEE (reference sequence). Trimming shortened V by 0 bases and J by 6 bases, and 10 bases separated the two germline ends. The CDR3 DNA reads TGTGCCAGCAGCTTGGACACCCTAACCAATGAGCAGTTCTTC. Its protein product is CASSLDTLTNEQFF. Variable domain in full (rest from reference TRBV5-4 and TRBJ2-1): ETGVTQSPTHLIKTRGQQVTLRCSSQSGHNTVSWYQQALGQGPQFIFQYYREEENGRGNFPPRFSGLQFPNYSSELNVNALELDDSALYLCASSLDTLTNEQFFGPGTRLTVL.

This chain links TRBV27 with TRBJ2-1; no firm D call. V shed 5 bases and J shed 2 bases, with 7 bases lying between them. The CDR3 runs to 13 residues. In germline, CDR1 is MNHEY, CDR2 SMNVEV (reference sequence). CDR3 nucleotides: TGTGCCAGCAGTGCGGCGACCTACAATGAGCAGTTCTTC. Its protein product is CASSAATYNEQFF.

The chain links TRBV30 to TRBJ2-5, with 9 bases fitting TRBD1. The DNA end favors TRBJ2-7, so the J call may be wrong. The germline V gene encodes CDR1 GTSNPN and CDR2 SVGIG (reference sequence). The CDR3 is 17 amino acids. CDR3 sequence (DNA): TGTGCCTGGAGTGTACAGGGCTCGGGACAGGGTACATACGAGCAGTACTTC. Its translation: CAWSVQGSGQGTYEQYF.

The rearrangement uses TRBV5-6 and TRBJ2-7, with D possibly called TRBD1 or TRBD2 (6 bases each). This CDR3 has 16 amino acids. V lost 0 bases to trimming and J lost 2 bases, with 15 bases between them. Germline CDR1 is SGHDT and CDR2 is YYEEEE. The CDR3 spells CASSLAGGTRAYEQYF. The CDR3 coding sequence is TGTGCCAGCAGCTTGGCCGGCGGGACACGAGCCTACGAGCAGTACTTC. Filled out from reference TRBV5-6 and TRBJ2-7, the complete variable domain reads DAGVTQSPTHLIKTRGQQVTLRCSPKSGHDTVSWYQQALGQGPQFIFQYYEEEERQRGNFPDRFSGHQFPNYSSELNVNALLLGDSALYLCASSLAGGTRAYEQYFGPGTRLTVT.